This T cell receptor beta chain was documented in a study of blood T cell repertoires in COVID-19. Produced via immunoSEQ multiplex PCR; TCRdb's table is partial and in-frame only. The data contain more than 85,000 clones, over 80% of them singletons. Germline-derived CDR1 and CDR2 are KGHSH and LQKENI. V lost 6 bases and J 6 bases, leaving 20 bases between the germline ends. The CDR3 runs to 15 residues. This receptor was identified in a man older than 75 with acute or convalescent COVID-19. The chain carries TRBV18 and TRBJ1-2; TRBD1 is a possible D gene (6 bases). Input material: peripheral blood. The CDR3: CASSQVGQGQDGYTF. The CDR3 nucleotides are TGTGCCAGCTCTCAGGTGGGGCAGGGACAAGATGGCTACACCTTC. Full variable domain (remainder filled in from reference TRBV18 and TRBJ1-2): NAGVMQNPRHLVRRRGQEARLRCSPMKGHSHVYWYRQLPEEGLKFMVYLQKENIIDESGMPKERFSAEFPKEGPSILRIQQVVRGDSAAYFCASSQVGQGQDGYTFGSGTRLTVV.